Following are 20 T cell receptor beta chains from one sample sequenced in a study of CXCR3-negative and CXCR3-positive naive CD8 T cells. Regarding the study as a whole: CXCR3-positive naive cells carried more hydrophobic TRB CDR3s than CXCR3-negative naive cells did.

The antigens for these receptors are not known. Through 5' RACE with UMI labels, the TRB cDNA libraries were prepared. Reanalyzing the 5' RACE reads, TCRdb keeps one entry per CDR3 protein, without DNA. This sample's table has around 66,000 distinct CDR3 sequences. Sequencing was performed on naive CXCR3+ CD8+ T cells from blood. Subset reported: CD45RO-CCR7+CD27+CD95- naive CD8+ T cells expressing CXCR3 (TNR3+). The receptors were gathered from a human donor in good health. Some clones in this sample may be carry-over from other donors' samples.

The gene calls are TRBV5-1 and TRBJ2-1; TCRdb names TRBD1, which stays unverified in the absence of DNA. The germline V gene encodes CDR1 SGHRS and CDR2 YFSETQ. The CDR3 runs 19 residues. The CDR3 reads CASSFIPFRVRSSYNEQFF.

The chain employs TRBV29-1 and TRBJ1-4; as DNA is missing, the TRBD1 call by TCRdb cannot be tested. The CDR3 is made up of 11 amino acids. The germline CDR1 and CDR2 sequences are SQVTM and ANQGSEA. CDR3 region: CSVERASTLFF.

The genes are TRBV4-2 and TRBJ2-7. This CDR3 comprises 15 residues. The germline V gene encodes CDR1 LGHNA and CDR2 YNFKEQ. This CDR3 is CASSQAASSGYEQYF.

The chain uses TRBV14 and TRBJ1-4. There are 13 residues in the CDR3. Germline CDR1 SGHDN, CDR2 FVKESK. CDR3 protein: CASSQDWSEKLFF.

The genes are TRBV20-1 and TRBJ2-1; TCRdb's assignment of TRBD1 cannot be checked, as there is no DNA. This CDR3 has 15 amino acids. CDR1 and CDR2 (germline): DFQATT, SNEGSKA (reference sequence). The chain's CDR3 is CSAPDRPKGVNEQFF.

The chain links TRBV29-1 to TRBJ2-1; absent DNA, TCRdb's TRBD1 call cannot be checked. CDR3 length: 12 residues. Germline loops: CDR1 SQVTM, CDR2 ANQGSEA. CDR3: CSGGDREIEQFF.

The rearrangement links TRBV28 to TRBJ2-2. CDR3 length equals 14 residues. The V gene's germline CDR1 is MDHEN and CDR2 SYDVKM. The CDR3 here is CASSFQPNTGELFF.

By frequency, this clonotype is medium-sized (0.01 to 0.1%). The J gene is TRBJ2-6, the V gene TRBV6-5. Germline lookup yields CDR1 MNHEY and CDR2 SVGAGI. The CDR3 runs 15 residues. This CDR3 reads CASSLQISGANVLTF.

The rearrangement joins TRBV29-1 to TRBJ1-1. The germline CDR1 and CDR2 sequences are SQVTM and ANQGSEA. CDR3 length: 13 amino acids. CDR3 region: CSVNLVSNTEAFF.

The rearrangement links TRBV29-1 to TRBJ2-7. The CDR3 contains 11 residues. Germline V lookup: CDR1 SQVTM, CDR2 ANQGSEA. CDR3 in amino acids: CSVRMGYEQYF.

J is TRBJ2-1 and V is TRBV7-9. This CDR3 has 13 amino acids. CDR1 and CDR2 (germline): SEHNR, FQNEAQ (reference sequence). CDR3 in amino acids: CASSRDTYNEQFF.

The chain is built from TRBV7-9 and TRBJ1-3; TCRdb's D gene call, TRBD1, goes unchecked for lack of DNA. There are 14 residues in the CDR3. Germline V gene sequence: CDR1 SEHNR, CDR2 FQNEAQ (reference sequence). CDR3 sequence: CASSLAPQGNTIYF.

The V and J genes are TRBV20-1 and TRBJ2-1; TCRdb gives TRBD2 as the D gene, but with no DNA this cannot be confirmed. CDR1 DFQATT and CDR2 SNEGSKA come from the germline V gene (reference sequence). The CDR3 extends over 16 amino acids. The CDR3 region is CSASVPFSGDYNEQFF.

The chain employs TRBV29-1 and TRBJ2-5; TCRdb gives TRBD1 as the D gene, but with no DNA this cannot be confirmed. The CDR3 contains 14 residues. The germline V gene has CDR1 SQVTM and CDR2 ANQGSEA. The chain's CDR3 is CSVEDRRGKETQYF.

The V and J genes are TRBV6-5 and TRBJ2-1; TCRdb outputs TRBD2, but without DNA this stays unchecked. The germline V gene encodes CDR1 MNHEY and CDR2 SVGAGI. This CDR3 has 14 amino acids. The CDR3 reads CASSPGTSERGEFF.

The V call is TRBV19, the J call TRBJ1-1. The CDR3 length is 13 residues. Per germline, CDR1 LNHDA and CDR2 SQIVND (reference sequence). The CDR3 spells CASSMSPRTEAFF.

J is TRBJ2-7 and V is TRBV20-1. Germline lookup yields CDR1 DFQATT and CDR2 SNEGSKA (reference sequence). The CDR3 is made up of 13 amino acids. CDR3 protein: CSARGSVDYEQYF.

The chain has TRBV11-2 and TRBJ2-3; TCRdb's D call of TRBD2 is untestable without DNA. The CDR3 spans 15 residues. Germline V gene sequence: CDR1 SGHAT, CDR2 FQNNGV. The CDR3 reads CASSALAGDTDTQYF.

V usage is TRBV20-1 and J usage is TRBJ2-2; TCRdb picks TRBD2, but there is no DNA to check that call. Germline V gene data show CDR1 as DFQATT and CDR2 as SNEGSKA (reference sequence). The CDR3 has 19 amino acids. The CDR3 is CSARAYSDLPNLDTGELFF.

The gene calls are TRBV13 and TRBJ1-1. The CDR3 is made up of 13 amino acids. CDR1 and CDR2 from the germline V gene are PRHDT and FYEKMQ (reference sequence). The CDR3 sequence is CASSLDQGGEAFF.